Included here is one TCR beta chain sequence, with context. This entry comes from a study of blood T cell repertoires in COVID-19. Assay: immunoSEQ multiplex PCR; the TCRdb copy retains only in-frame clones and omits some. The profile covers 150,000 to 200,000 clones, with around 91% appearing a single time and 0.6% to 0.8% taken by the ten largest. The V and J ends lost 4 bases and 4 bases, in that order; junction bases with no gene match: 9. The germline V gene encodes CDR1 SGHRS and CDR2 YFSETQ. This CDR3 spans 15 amino acids. This TCR derives from a man aged 50 or older with acute or convalescent COVID-19. The rearrangement uses TRBV5-1 and TRBJ2-3; 7 nucleotides match TRBD1. What was sequenced was peripheral blood. The CDR3 DNA sequence: TGCGCCAGCAGCCCTCGACAGGGAAGGCCAGATACGCAGTATTTT. This encodes CASSPRQGRPDTQYF.